The rows below give T cell receptor beta chains drawn from one sample of a study of T cell repertoires in cytomegalovirus infection. Each CDR3 protein gets one entry after TCRdb re-called the reads with MiXCR. The sample records hundreds of thousands of distinct CDR3 sequences, less than 35% being singletons. The antigens these receptors bind are not known. The sequences come from cultured CD8+ T cells from PBMCs, collected from culture after CMV antigen stimulation. All receptors come from a human donor in good health (CMV status not recorded). Some clones in this sample may be carry-over from other donors' samples. The conserved cysteine and the conserved F or W are not part of the CDR3 here.

v_gene	j_gene	CDR3aa
TRBV6-5	TRBJ1-5	ASSPDRLSNQPQH
TRBV4-2	TRBJ1-1	ASSQDRASNTEAF
TRBV5-4	TRBJ1-6	ASSQNLGIDNSPLH
TRBV6-5	TRBJ1-2	ASSYSSGLLDGYT
TRBV12-3/TRBV12-4	TRBJ2-5	ASSFNPKLAGGLETQY
TRBV6-2/TRBV6-3	TRBJ1-2	ASSYSIGGALGYT
TRBV29-1	TRBJ2-7	NVSDPNEQY
TRBV7-6	TRBJ2-1	ASSLSGGGNNEQF
TRBV24-1	TRBJ2-3	ATSDGLAGEDTQY
TRBV27	TRBJ2-2	ASSPIRSGGVGELF
TRBV10-3	TRBJ2-1	AISLLAGENNEQF
TRBV24-1	TRBJ2-4	ATGPRPAIENIQY
TRBV4-1	TRBJ1-1	ASSQESVSGTEAF
TRBV6-5	TRBJ2-3	ASSLDRRYTDTQY
TRBV7-9	TRBJ2-4	ASSLDPGLAGGAKNIQY
TRBV24-1	TRBJ1-6	ATSEGRLDSPLH
TRBV7-9	TRBJ1-2	ASSLADRYNYGYT
TRBV19	TRBJ2-1	ASSTSQGVHNEQF
TRBV7-9	TRBJ1-5	ASSDGQGGNQPQH